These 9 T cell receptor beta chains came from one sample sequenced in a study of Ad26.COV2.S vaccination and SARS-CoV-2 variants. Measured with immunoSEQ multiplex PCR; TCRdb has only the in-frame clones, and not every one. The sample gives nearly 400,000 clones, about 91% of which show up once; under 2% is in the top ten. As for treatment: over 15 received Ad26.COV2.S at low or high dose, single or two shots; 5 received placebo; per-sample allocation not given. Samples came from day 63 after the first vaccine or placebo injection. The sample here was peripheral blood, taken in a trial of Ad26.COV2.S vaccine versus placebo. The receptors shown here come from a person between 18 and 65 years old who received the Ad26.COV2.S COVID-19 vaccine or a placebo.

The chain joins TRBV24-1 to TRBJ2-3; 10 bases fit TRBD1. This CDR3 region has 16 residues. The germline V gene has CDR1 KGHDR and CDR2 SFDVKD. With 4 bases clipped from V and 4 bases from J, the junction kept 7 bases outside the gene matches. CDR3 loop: CATSDPDRGSADTQYF. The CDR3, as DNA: TGTGCCACCAGTGACCCGGACAGGGGGTCGGCAGATACGCAGTATTTT.

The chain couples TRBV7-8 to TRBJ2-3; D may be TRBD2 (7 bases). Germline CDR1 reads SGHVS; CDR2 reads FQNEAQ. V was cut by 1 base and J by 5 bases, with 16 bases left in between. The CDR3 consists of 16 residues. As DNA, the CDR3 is TGTGCCAGCAGCTTAGGTGGGGGGGCGCAGGTAGATACGCAGTATTTT. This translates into CASSLGGGAQVDTQYF.

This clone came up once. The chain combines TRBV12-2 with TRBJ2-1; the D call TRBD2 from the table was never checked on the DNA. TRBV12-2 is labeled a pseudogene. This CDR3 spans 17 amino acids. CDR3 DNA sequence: TGTGCAAGTCGCCCACTAGGTGACGGTACGTTCTACAATGAGCAGTTCTTC. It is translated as CASRPLGDGTFYNEQFF.

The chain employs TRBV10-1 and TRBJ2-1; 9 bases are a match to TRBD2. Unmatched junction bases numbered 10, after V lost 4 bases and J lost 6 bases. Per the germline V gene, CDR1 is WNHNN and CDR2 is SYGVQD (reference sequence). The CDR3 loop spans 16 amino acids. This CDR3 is CASSGPLAGGGNEQFF. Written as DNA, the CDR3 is TGCGCCAGCAGTGGGCCTCTGGCGGGAGGGGGCAATGAGCAGTTCTTC.

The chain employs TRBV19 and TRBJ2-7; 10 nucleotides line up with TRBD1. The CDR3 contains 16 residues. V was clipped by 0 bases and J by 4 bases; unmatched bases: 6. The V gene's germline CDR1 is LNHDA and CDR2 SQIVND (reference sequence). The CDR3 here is CASSIETGTGVYEQYF. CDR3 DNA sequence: TGTGCCAGTAGTATAGAGACCGGGACAGGGGTTTACGAGCAGTACTTC.

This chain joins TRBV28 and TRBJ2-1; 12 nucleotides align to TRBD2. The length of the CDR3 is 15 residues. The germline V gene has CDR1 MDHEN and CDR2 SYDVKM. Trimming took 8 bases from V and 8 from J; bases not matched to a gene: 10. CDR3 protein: CASAGLAGSVDEQFF. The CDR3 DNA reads TGTGCCAGCGCCGGACTAGCGGGAAGTGTGGATGAGCAGTTCTTC.

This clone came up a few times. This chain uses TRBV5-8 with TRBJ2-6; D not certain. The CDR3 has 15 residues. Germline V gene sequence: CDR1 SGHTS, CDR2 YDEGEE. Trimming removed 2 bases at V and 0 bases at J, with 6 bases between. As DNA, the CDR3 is TGTGCCAGCAGCTTCGGCGACTCTGGGGCCAACGTCCTGACTTTC. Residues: CASSFGDSGANVLTF.

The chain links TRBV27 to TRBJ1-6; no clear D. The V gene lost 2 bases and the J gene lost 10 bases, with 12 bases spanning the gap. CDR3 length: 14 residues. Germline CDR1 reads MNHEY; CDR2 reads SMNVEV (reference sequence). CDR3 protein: CASSLMGTESPLHF. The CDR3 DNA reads TGTGCCAGCAGTTTAATGGGAACCGAGTCACCCCTCCACTTT.

The chain's CDR3 is CASSQVFVGINEQFF. The CDR3 region has the DNA TGCGCCAGCAGCCAAGTTTTCGTCGGCATCAATGAGCAGTTCTTC. The genes are TRBV4-1 and TRBJ2-1; D unresolved. The CDR3 loop spans 15 amino acids. Germline values: CDR1 MGHRA, CDR2 YSYEKL. Between the trimmed V and J ends, which lost 1 base and 6 bases, there was a span of 13 bases.